These 25 T cell receptor beta chains share one sample of origin, sequenced in a study of blood T cell repertoires in COVID-19 (dated by TCRdb to 2018 to 2021). Library creation used the immunoSEQ multiplex PCR assay. What TCRdb holds here is the immuneACCESS table cut down to in-frame rearrangements. Part of the clones is not present; checked against another copy, under half of the missing clones reflect an unresolved V gene, and the others are unexplained. Across this sample there are 250,000 or so clones, with 75% to 90% seen only once. Jointly, the top ten make up roughly 3.7% of the sample. The sequencing input was PBMCs or T cells enriched from blood (not recorded which). Receptor source: a woman younger than 45 who had been exposed to COVID-19.

The rearrangement joins TRBV19 to TRBJ1-5; no firm D call. CDR1 and CDR2 (germline): LNHDA, SQIVND (reference sequence). Trimming left V 10 bases short and J 2 bases short, with 12 bases between. The CDR3 spans 13 residues. The CDR3 DNA reads TGTGCCACCGGACTAGCAGGCAATCAGCCCCAGCATTTT. It translates to CATGLAGNQPQHF.

Details on this clone: Other DNA sequences from this sample encode an identical CDR3 as well. The chain links TRBV12-5 to TRBJ1-5; D call uncertain. Germline assignment: CDR1 LGHNT and CDR2 FRNRAP. Between the trimmed V and J ends, which lost 2 bases and 0 bases, there was a span of 11 bases. CDR3 length: 16 amino acids. CDR3 sequence: CASGLRQAYSNQPQHF. CDR3 in DNA: TGTGCTAGTGGTTTGAGGCAGGCCTATAGCAATCAGCCCCAGCATTTT.

The chain is built from TRBV10-2 and TRBJ2-3; 13 bases line up with TRBD2. CDR1 is WSHSY, CDR2 SAAADI, per germline. Trimming took 4 bases from V and 5 from J; bases not matched to a gene: 3. The CDR3 is 15 amino acids. CDR3 loop: CASSVGLAGIDTQYF. The CDR3 DNA follows: TGCGCCAGCAGTGTGGGACTAGCGGGAATAGATACGCAGTATTTT.

The CDR3 DNA reads as TGTGCCACCAGCAGAGATCCGGGACAGTACAATGAGCAGTTCTTC. Its translation: CATSRDPGQYNEQFF. This sequence joins TRBV15 and TRBJ2-1; 7 nucleotides agree with TRBD1. This CDR3 contains 15 residues. CDR1 is LNHNV, CDR2 YYDKDF, per germline (reference sequence). V was clipped by 0 bases and J by 4 bases; unmatched bases: 3.

The J gene is TRBJ2-7, the V gene TRBV30; possible D gene TRBD1, 6 bases. V shed 3 bases and J shed 2 bases, with 8 bases lying between them. This CDR3 has 12 residues. Germline V gene data show CDR1 as GTSNPN and CDR2 as SVGIG (reference sequence). The DNA for the CDR3 is TGTGCCTGGAGAGGGGGTACCTACGAGCAGTACTTC. Protein sequence: CAWRGGTYEQYF.

The chain has TRBV5-1 and TRBJ2-7; 7 bases align to TRBD1. The CDR3 has 14 residues. CDR1 and CDR2 from the germline V gene are SGHRS and YFSETQ. V shed 3 bases, J shed 2 bases, and the junction held 5 bases outside the gene matches. CDR3 sequence: CASSSGQATYEQYF. In DNA form, the CDR3 reads TGCGCCAGCAGCTCAGGACAGGCCACCTACGAGCAGTACTTC.

This sequence joins TRBV7-9 and TRBJ1-1; D gene ambiguous. The CDR3 length is 14 residues. V was pared by 6 bases and J by 3 bases, with 14 bases between. Germline values: CDR1 SEHNR, CDR2 FQNEAQ (reference sequence). The CDR3: CASRRGLADTEAFF. The CDR3 bases are TGTGCCAGCAGGCGAGGGTTGGCGGACACTGAAGCTTTCTTT.

This rearrangement joins TRBV19 to TRBJ1-5, with D perhaps TRBD1 (6 bases). Germline CDR1 and CDR2: LNHDA and SQIVND (reference sequence). This CDR3 spans 14 amino acids. Trimming pared 1 base from V and 4 bases from J, leaving 8 bases between. CDR3 coding DNA: TGTGCCAGTAGTATAGGCAGGGGTAATCAGCCCCAGCATTTT. Encoded protein: CASSIGRGNQPQHF.

The chain links TRBV11-2 to TRBJ1-4, with D perhaps matching TRBD1 (5 bases). This CDR3 is 15 amino acids long. Germline V lookup: CDR1 SGHAT, CDR2 FQNNGV. Trimming shortened V by 5 bases and J by 4 bases, and 14 bases separated the two germline ends. CDR3 amino acids: CASSERRQLNEKLFF. CDR3 in DNA: TGTGCCAGCAGCGAGAGAAGACAGCTTAATGAAAAACTGTTTTTT.

This chain joins TRBV21-1 and TRBJ2-7; TRBD1 is the table's D call, not checked against the DNA. TRBV21-1 is assigned pseudogene status. This CDR3 comprises 18 residues. The CDR3 DNA reads as TGTGCCAGCAGCAAAGCCCCCCGGGACAGCTTTATACTCTACGAGCAGTACTTC. This translates into CASSKAPRDSFILYEQYF.

The chain is built from TRBV28 and TRBJ2-1; 9 bases map to TRBD2. Trimming cost V 3 bases and J 3 bases; bases outside gene matches: 9. Germline V gene lookup returns CDR1 MDHEN and CDR2 SYDVKM. This CDR3 is built from 17 residues. CDR3 in DNA: TGTGCCAGCAGTTTCTCTAGCGGGAACGTCTACTACAATGAGCAGTTCTTC. Translation: CASSFSSGNVYYNEQFF.

V gene TRBV5-5 combines with J gene TRBJ1-2; 9 nucleotides align to TRBD1. Trimming took 0 bases from V and 6 from J; bases not matched to a gene: 6. Germline values: CDR1 SGHKS, CDR2 YYEKEE (reference sequence). The CDR3 loop spans 15 amino acids. CDR3 bases: TGTGCCAGCAGCTTGGCGTACAGGGGGCGAGATGGCTACACCTTC. It specifies CASSLAYRGRDGYTF.

J is TRBJ2-7 and V is TRBV5-4, with TRBD2 identical over 10 bases. J was trimmed by 1 base and V by 4 bases; bases with no gene match: 5. Germline lookup yields CDR1 SGHNT and CDR2 YYREEE (reference sequence). There are 15 residues in the CDR3. The CDR3 nucleotides read TGTGCCAGCAGCGAGACTAGCGGGCCTTCCTACGAGCAGTACTTC. This codes for CASSETSGPSYEQYF.

CDR3 bases: TGTGCCAGCAGGCCTAGCGGGAGGCTCGGTGAGCAGTTCTTC. The encoded protein is CASRPSGRLGEQFF. The chain joins TRBV28 to TRBJ2-1; 11 nucleotides align to TRBD2. Germline CDR1 reads MDHEN; CDR2 reads SYDVKM. CDR3 length: 14 residues. Trimming removed 6 bases from V and 9 bases from J; junction bases left unmatched: 7.

This sequence joins TRBV2 and TRBJ2-2; a weak D match, TRBD1 (6 bases). Looked up from germline, CDR1 is SNHLY and CDR2 is FYNNEI. Between the trimmed V and J ends, which lost 8 bases and 1 base, there was a span of 11 bases. CDR3 size: 14 residues. CDR3 bases: TGTGCCAGCGAGGGGGAAGGGAACACCGGGGAGCTGTTTTTT. This gives the protein CASEGEGNTGELFF.

The chain combines TRBV12-3 or TRBV12-4 with TRBJ1-1; D unresolved. This CDR3 has 13 amino acids. The V end was cut by 2 bases, the J end by 0 bases, with 4 bases between. The CDR3 nucleotides are TGTGCCAGCAGTTTAAGCCTGAACACTGAAGCTTTCTTT. This encodes CASSLSLNTEAFF.

In regard to this clone: The same CDR3 can be traced to other DNA sequences in this sample. The chain has TRBV19 and TRBJ2-3, with D unclear. CDR3 length equals 14 residues. From germline, CDR1 is LNHDA and CDR2 SQIVND (reference sequence). V was cut by 3 bases and J by 0 bases, with 7 bases left in between. The CDR3 DNA is TGTGCCAGTAGTATCTCAGGTAGCACAGATACGCAGTATTTT. It codes for CASSISGSTDTQYF.

The V and J genes are TRBV7-9 and TRBJ1-1, with TRBD1 identical over 11 bases. Per germline, CDR1 SEHNR and CDR2 FQNEAQ (reference sequence). The V and J ends lost 0 bases and 7 bases, in that order; junction bases with no gene match: 4. The CDR3 loop spans 15 amino acids. Here the CDR3 DNA reads TGTGCCAGCAGCTTAGCCAGGACAGGGGGCAGTGAAGCTTTCTTT. Its translation is CASSLARTGGSEAFF. Supplemented by reference TRBV7-9 and TRBJ1-1, the full variable domain reads DTGVSQNPRHKITKRGQNVTFRCDPISEHNRLYWYRQTLGQGPEFLTYFQNEAQLEKSRLLSDRFSAERPKGSFSTLEIQRTEQGDSAMYLCASSLARTGGSEAFFGQGTRLTVV.

Note on this clone: This sample includes further DNA sequences coding for the same CDR3. For the CDR3, the DNA is TGTGCCTGGAGTGTGAGGGGGGCCAACGTCCTGACTTTC. As protein: CAWSVRGANVLTF. The chain has TRBV30 and TRBJ2-6; unclear D gene. The CDR3 spans 13 residues. Trimming left V 0 bases short and J 4 bases short, with 4 bases between. The germline V gene encodes CDR1 GTSNPN and CDR2 SVGIG (reference sequence).

V and J are TRBV20-1 and TRBJ2-3; 7 bases align to TRBD1. V lost 3 bases and J lost 8; bases outside the gene matches: 14. The germline V gene encodes CDR1 DFQATT and CDR2 SNEGSKA (reference sequence). The CDR3 extends over 15 amino acids. The CDR3 coding sequence is TGCAGTGCTAGTCGACAGGGAAAGGTCGAGAGTACGCAGTATTTT. Amino acid sequence: CSASRQGKVESTQYF.

The chain recombines TRBV13 with TRBJ1-6; D remains unclear. This CDR3 spans 13 amino acids. CDR1 is PRHDT and CDR2 is FYEKMQ in the germline V gene (reference sequence). Trimming stripped 5 bases from V and 7 bases from J, with 9 bases between. The CDR3 reads CASSAKRNSPLHF. In DNA form, the CDR3 reads TGTGCCAGCAGCGCTAAGAGAAATTCACCCCTCCACTTT.

This chain uses TRBV7-9 with TRBJ1-6; D remains ambiguous. Germline V lookup: CDR1 SEHNR, CDR2 FQNEAQ (reference sequence). This CDR3 comprises 15 residues. The V gene lost 0 bases and the J gene lost 9 bases, with 12 bases spanning the gap. CDR3 loop: CASSLAAVGASPLHF. The CDR3 DNA follows: TGTGCCAGCAGCTTAGCAGCAGTGGGAGCTTCACCCCTCCACTTT.

This clone was seen more than once but under ten times. The chain employs TRBV4-1 and TRBJ2-5; the match to TRBD1 covers 7 bases. This CDR3 is built from 18 residues. Germline trimming cut 0 bases from V and 2 bases from J; bases unmatched to any gene: 12. Germline V lookup: CDR1 MGHRA, CDR2 YSYEKL. The CDR3 DNA reads as TGCGCCAGCAGCCAAGATTGGGGTGGGACAGAAATGCAAGAGACCCAGTACTTC. Translating it yields CASSQDWGGTEMQETQYF.

The chain employs TRBV2 and TRBJ2-7, with TRBD1 matching over 8 bases. The V gene's germline CDR1 is SNHLY and CDR2 FYNNEI. The V and J ends lost 8 bases and 3 bases, in that order; junction bases with no gene match: 9. The CDR3 runs 14 residues. CDR3 nucleotides: TGTGCCAGCTGCCTCGAGGGACAGGTCTACGAGCAGTACTTC. Protein product: CASCLEGQVYEQYF.

This clone has a single count. V is TRBV5-6 and J is TRBJ1-2; no clear D gene. This CDR3 contains 14 residues. Trimming stripped 1 base from V and 5 bases from J, with 12 bases between. Germline loops: CDR1 SGHDT, CDR2 YYEEEE. The CDR3 sequence is CASSLLEGFYGYTF. CDR3 sequence (DNA): TGTGCCAGCAGCTTGTTGGAGGGTTTTTATGGCTACACCTTC. Using reference TRBV5-6 and TRBJ1-2 for the parts outside the CDR3, the full variable domain is DAGVTQSPTHLIKTRGQQVTLRCSPKSGHDTVSWYQQALGQGPQFIFQYYEEEERQRGNFPDRFSGHQFPNYSSELNVNALLLGDSALYLCASSLLEGFYGYTFGSGTRLTVV.